This is a list of T cell receptor beta chains from one sample in a study of cytomegalovirus exposure and HLA in healthy donors. Here immunoSEQ multiplex PCR was the method, and the copy in TCRdb shows in-frame clones only, minus some. The table has approximately 140,000 clones, roughly 86% seen once. Sequencing used PBMCs. Receptors originate from a man aged 18 to 29 in good health and CMV-seropositive. CDR3s leave out the opening cysteine and the closing phenylalanine or tryptophan.

v_call	j_call	cdr3_aa
TRBV30	TRBJ1-4	AWSGLPGPFSGGLF
TRBV7-7	TRBJ2-2	ASSSGAGELF
TRBV10-3	TRBJ1-1	AISENWSTEAF
TRBV7-3	TRBJ1-1	ASSRTSDTEAF
TRBV7-8	TRBJ1-2	ASSSGQGAFGYT
TRBV5-1	TRBJ2-1	ASSLGGRTYNEQF
TRBV5-1	NA	ASSLGANYEQY
TRBV9	TRBJ2-3	ASSVDRGTDTQY
TRBV27	TRBJ2-2	ASSLSLGYTGELF
TRBV29-1	TRBJ2-3	SVGTSGAVVDTQY
TRBV5-1	TRBJ1-1	ASSSSGHENTEAF
TRBV7-6	TRBJ2-3	ASSLETGGGTDTQY
TRBV19	TRBJ1-1	ASSMGQAMNTEAF
TRBV27	TRBJ2-7	ASGLAGGDEQY
TRBV6-1	TRBJ2-1	ASSEGTSGSNEQF
TRBV7-9	TRBJ2-1	ASSLERASSYNEQF
TRBV5-1	TRBJ1-1	ASSWKTGETEAF
TRBV5-6	TRBJ2-7	ASSLAPDRGGEGSYEQY
TRBV25-1	TRBJ1-2	ASRRQGSNGYT
TRBV5-1	TRBJ2-7	ASSPPGTYEQY
TRBV28	TRBJ2-7	ASSSRDTYYEQY
TRBV28	TRBJ2-3	ASTFAGSTDTQY
TRBV6-1	TRBJ1-5	ASSGNNQPQH
TRBV10-3	TRBJ2-7	AIKGAGNSYEQY
TRBV5-1	TRBJ2-5	ASSLEGTRETQY
TRBV4-1	TRBJ2-1	ASSQDRGWDQF
TRBV6-1	TRBJ1-2	ASSARRQGNGYT